What follows describes a single T cell receptor (beta chain). Antigen: not known. Because the CDR3 is missing its conserved closing phenylalanine or tryptophan, this is likely a read error. It is unclear where the CDR3 begins or ends on the DNA, so no DNA is shown, and the CDR3 is as TCRdb lists it. These data belong to a study of tumor-infiltrating lymphocytes in glioblastoma multiforme. General study results and limits: Clone frequencies may be distorted by unequal TCR transcripts per cell.

Three nested ARM-PCR rounds with V-beta and C-beta primers built TCRB libraries. A C-beta primer primed TCRB cDNA from approximately 550 ng RNA. Unique molecular identifiers were not described for the libraries. TCRdb reprocessed the multiplex PCR reads with MiXCR, giving one entry per CDR3 protein. The data show 7,500 to 10,000 distinct CDR3 sequences, with about 67% seen just once and roughly 51% held by the top ten. Looked up from germline, CDR1 is DFQATT and CDR2 is SNEGSKA (reference sequence). The CDR3 is 14 residues long, counting both termini. The specimen sequenced was brain tumor tissue. This sequence joins TRBV20-1 and TRBJ1-5. This receptor was identified in a male donor with glioblastoma. The CDR3 sequence is CSARRGNYNQPQHS.